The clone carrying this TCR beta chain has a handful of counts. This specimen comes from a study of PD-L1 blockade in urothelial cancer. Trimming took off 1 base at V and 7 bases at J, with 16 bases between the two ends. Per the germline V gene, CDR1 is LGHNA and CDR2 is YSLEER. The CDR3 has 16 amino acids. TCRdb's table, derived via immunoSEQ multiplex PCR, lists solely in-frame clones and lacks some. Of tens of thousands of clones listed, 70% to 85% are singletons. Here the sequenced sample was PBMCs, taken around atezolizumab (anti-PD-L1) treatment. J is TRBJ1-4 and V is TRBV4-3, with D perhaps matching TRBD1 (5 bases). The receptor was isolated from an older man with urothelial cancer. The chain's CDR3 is CASSQGGVRAGEKLFF. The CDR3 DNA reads TGCGCCAGCAGCCAAGGCGGCGTCAGGGCAGGTGAAAAACTGTTTTTT.